This T cell receptor (beta chain) was recovered during a study of shared clonotypes between healthy human individuals. Study results and caveats: Generally, naive subsets came out with larger estimated richness than memory subsets. Represented diversity, genetic and exposure-history alike, was limited by few donors.

Investigators divided CD4+ cells into CD45RA+ naive and CD45RA-negative memory subsets. This clone came up many times. Its antigen is unknown. Other DNA sequences in this sample translate to the same CDR3. Repertoires were generated with immunoSEQ multiplex PCR, while TCRdb's copy carries only in-frame clones and drops some. Of about a million clones listed, 76% are singletons. V dropped 0 bases and J dropped 0 bases, with 7 bases sitting between them. CDR1 and CDR2 from the germline V gene are SGHVS and FNYEAQ. The CDR3 is made up of 15 amino acids. This chain joins TRBV7-6 and TRBJ2-3, with D perhaps matching TRBD1 (6 bases). The sequencing sample was made of memory CD4+ T cells sorted from blood. Regarding subset: CD45RA-negative fraction. This sequence originates from a man younger than 35 in good health. CDR3 nucleotide sequence: TGTGCCAGCAGCTTAGCGGGGGCTAGCACAGATACGCAGTATTTT. This codes for CASSLAGASTDTQYF.